These 17 T cell receptor beta chains originate from one sample sequenced in a study of shared clonotypes between healthy human individuals. Data came from immunoSEQ multiplex PCR; TCRdb stores just in-frame clones and leaves some out. The sample holds a few hundred thousand clones, roughly 72% seen once. Sample: PBMCs. These receptors came from a woman in her thirties or forties in good health. Some clones in this sample may be carry-over from other donors' samples.

The rearrangement joins TRBV4-2 to TRBJ2-1; 10 nucleotides agree with TRBD2. The ends lost 3 bases at V and 8 bases at J; junction bases unmatched: 10. Looked up from germline, CDR1 is LGHNA and CDR2 is YNFKEQ. This CDR3 is built from 16 residues. Here the CDR3 reads CASSQSSSGSIDEQFF. Here the CDR3 DNA reads TGTGCCAGCAGCCAGAGTTCTAGCGGGAGTATTGATGAGCAGTTCTTC.

Note on this clone: At one end the junction does not follow the germline gene, possibly because of a read error. This sample also contains other DNA sequences that code for the same CDR3. This chain joins TRBV6-5 and TRBJ1-1; D gene ambiguous. Germline loops: CDR1 MNHEY, CDR2 SVGAGI. The CDR3 has 11 amino acids. The CDR3 loop is CASITETEAFF. CDR3 bases: TGTGCCAGCATTACAGAGACTGAAGCTTTCTTC.

This clone was seen a handful of times. The same CDR3 also results from other DNA sequences found in this sample. The chain joins TRBV5-1 to TRBJ1-1, with TRBD1 matching over 8 bases. The CDR3 spans 16 residues. Germline CDR1 is SGHRS and CDR2 is YFSETQ. V was pared by 0 bases and J by 0 bases, with 4 bases of the junction left unmatched. The DNA for the CDR3 is TGCGCCAGCAGCTTGGCTGGACAGGGTTTGAACACTGAAGCTTTCTTT. This encodes CASSLAGQGLNTEAFF.

The chain employs TRBV7-8 and TRBJ2-1; 14 nucleotides agree with TRBD2. This CDR3 has 18 amino acids. The ends lost 4 bases at V and 2 bases at J; junction bases unmatched: 7. Germline CDR1 SGHVS, CDR2 FQNEAQ. The CDR3 nucleotides read TGTGCCAGCAGCTCGGGACTAGCGGGAGACGTAACCTACAATGAGCAGTTCTTC. This translates into CASSSGLAGDVTYNEQFF.

The genes are TRBV5-1 and TRBJ2-7; TRBD2 is a possible D gene (6 bases). There are 13 residues in the CDR3. Germline assignment: CDR1 SGHRS and CDR2 YFSETQ. V dropped 0 bases and J dropped 5 bases, with 9 bases sitting between them. In DNA form, the CDR3 reads TGCGCCAGCAGCTTGGCGGAGGGAGACGAGCAGTACTTC. It is translated as CASSLAEGDEQYF.

This chain joins TRBV4-1 and TRBJ2-7; D ambiguous. In germline, CDR1 is MGHRA, CDR2 YSYEKL. Trimming stripped 0 bases from V and 2 bases from J, with 14 bases between. The CDR3 is 16 residues long. The DNA of the CDR3 is TGCGCCAGCAGCCAAGAAATATCTCGGAACGCCTACGAGCAGTACTTC. The encoded protein is CASSQEISRNAYEQYF.

The V gene is TRBV5-5, the J gene TRBJ2-5; D is perhaps TRBD1 (5 bases). V was clipped by 2 bases and J by 5 bases, with 13 bases between them. Germline values: CDR1 SGHKS, CDR2 YYEKEE (reference sequence). CDR3 length: 14 residues. CDR3 protein: CASSFRQLGETQYF. DNA for the CDR3: TGTGCCAGCAGCTTTCGACAGCTCGGGGAGACCCAGTACTTC.

The CDR3 coding sequence is TGTGCCAGCAGCCAAGAGGCACAGTTCTCCATGAACACTGAAGCTTTCTTT. This translates into CASSQEAQFSMNTEAFF. The chain recombines TRBV4-2 with TRBJ1-1; D remains ambiguous. The CDR3 is 17 residues long. Germline lookup yields CDR1 LGHNA and CDR2 YNFKEQ. The ends were cut back, 0 bases at V and 0 bases at J, with 14 bases in the middle.

This clone was seen many times. The chain has TRBV11-2 and TRBJ2-5; perhaps TRBD1 as D (5 bases). The CDR3 sequence is 15 residues long. The V end was cut by 1 base, the J end by 5 bases, with 14 bases between. Germline CDR1 reads SGHAT; CDR2 reads FQNNGV. CDR3: CASSLVPTKGETQYF. Here the CDR3 DNA reads TGTGCCAGCAGCTTAGTCCCCACTAAGGGGGAGACCCAGTACTTC.

This rearrangement joins TRBV28 to TRBJ1-2; 11 nucleotides agree with TRBD1. J gave up 6 bases and V 11 bases, and 5 bases lay outside the gene matches. Germline values: CDR1 MDHEN, CDR2 SYDVKM. This CDR3 is built from 12 residues. CDR3 DNA: TGTGCCCTCGGGACAGGGGGGGATGGCTACACCTTC. This encodes CALGTGGDGYTF.

The chain uses TRBV10-2 and TRBJ2-1; unclear D gene. V gave up 4 bases and J gave up 8 bases, with 6 bases separating them. Looked up from germline, CDR1 is WSHSY and CDR2 is SAAADI. The CDR3 spans 11 residues. This CDR3 is CASSVSDEQFF. CDR3 nucleotide sequence: TGCGCCAGCAGTGTTTCCGATGAGCAGTTCTTC.

The gene calls are TRBV28 and TRBJ2-7; 7 nucleotides align to TRBD2. Germline CDR1 reads MDHEN; CDR2 reads SYDVKM. Germline trimming cut 8 bases from V and 4 bases from J; bases unmatched to any gene: 11. CDR3 length equals 14 residues. The CDR3 reads CASSSGRGYYEQYF. As DNA, the CDR3 is TGTGCCAGCTCCTCGGGGAGGGGCTATTACGAGCAGTACTTC.

This clone is medium-sized in the sample. At the DNA level, this CDR3 is encoded by other sequences in the same sample as well. CDR3 nucleotides: TGTGCCTGGAGTGCGGACAGGGTAAAAGGCTACACCTTC. It yields the protein CAWSADRVKGYTF. V usage is TRBV30 and J usage is TRBJ1-2; the match to TRBD1 covers 8 bases. There are 13 residues in the CDR3. Germline V gene data show CDR1 as GTSNPN and CDR2 as SVGIG (reference sequence). The ends lost 1 base at V and 8 bases at J; junction bases unmatched: 6.

V is TRBV28 and J is TRBJ2-2; 7 nucleotides line up with TRBD2. The CDR3 consists of 14 residues. In germline, CDR1 is MDHEN, CDR2 SYDVKM. V shed 6 bases and J 4 bases; nucleotides not matched to a gene: 5. This CDR3 is CASRAGVGTGELFF. The DNA for the CDR3 is TGTGCCAGCAGGGCGGGAGTGGGCACCGGGGAGCTGTTTTTT.

The rearrangement joins TRBV11-3 to TRBJ2-1; D gene unclear. Deletions cut 2 bases from V and 4 bases from J, with 12 bases between. The CDR3 spans 15 residues. Germline-derived CDR1 and CDR2 are SGHNT and YENEEA. The chain's CDR3 is CASSLNSQPYNEQFF. The CDR3 bases are TGTGCCAGCAGCTTAAACAGCCAACCGTACAATGAGCAGTTCTTC. Supplemented by reference TRBV11-3 and TRBJ2-1, the full variable domain reads EAGVVQSPRYKIIEKKQPVAFWCNPISGHNTLYWYLQNLGQGPELLIRYENEEAVDDSQLPKDRFSAERLKGVDSTLKIQPAELGDSAVYLCASSLNSQPYNEQFFGPGTRLTVL.

A few counts support this clone. The V and J genes are TRBV19 and TRBJ2-3; weak D call: TRBD2 (7 bases). Germline CDR1 and CDR2: LNHDA and SQIVND (reference sequence). The CDR3 covers 16 residues. Deletions cut 4 bases from V and 3 bases from J, with 17 bases between. The CDR3 loop is CASSKNPGGATDTQYF. As DNA, the CDR3 is TGTGCCAGTAGTAAGAATCCGGGGGGCGCAACAGATACGCAGTATTTT.

V gene TRBV4-1 combines with J gene TRBJ2-7, with 8 bases lining up with TRBD2. This CDR3 comprises 14 residues. Germline V gene sequence: CDR1 MGHRA, CDR2 YSYEKL. Trimming removed 4 bases from V and 3 bases from J; junction bases left unmatched: 5. Here the CDR3 DNA reads TGCGCCAGCAGCCGAGCGGGGGCGTACTACGAGCAGTACTTC. It specifies CASSRAGAYYEQYF.